A selection of T cell receptor beta chains follows, all from one sample in a study of regulatory T cells in long-lasting Graves disease. From the multiplex PCR reads, TCRdb called clonotypes with MiXCR, one entry per CDR3 protein. The sample lists fewer than 550,000 distinct CDR3 sequences, about 15% seen once, with more than 20% in the top ten. The sample was also reused in another study, on T cells in Graves' hyperthyroidism and ophthalmopathy.

This sample comprised peripheral blood mononuclear cells (PBMCs), obtained at new diagnosis, from a patient treated with antithyroid drugs. The receptors shown here come from a woman aged 35-65 years with Graves disease. Both conserved end residues are part of each CDR3. The D gene is left open where the match is weak. The size entry is marked missing in some rows and otherwise reads once, few, many or a size class.

v_call: TRBV29-1
clone_size: NA
d_call: NA
j_call: TRBJ2-4
cdr3_aa: CSVGEGTGRDIQYF
cdr3_nt: TGCAGCGTTGGGGAGGGGACAGGCCGGGACATTCAGTACTTC

v_call: TRBV6-2/TRBV6-3
clone_size: once
d_call: TRBD2
j_call: TRBJ2-3
cdr3_aa: CASSYSTSGSPTDTQYF
cdr3_nt: TGTGCCAGCAGTTACTCGACTAGCGGGAGTCCCACAGATACGCAGTATTTT

v_call: TRBV20-1
clone_size: many
d_call: NA
j_call: TRBJ1-1
cdr3_aa: CSARDWGGNTEAFF
cdr3_nt: TGCAGTGCTAGAGACTGGGGGGGGAACACTGAAGCTTTCTTT

v_call: TRBV20-1
clone_size: few
d_call: NA
j_call: TRBJ1-2
cdr3_aa: CSAGRTGRHGYTF
cdr3_nt: TGCAGTGCGGGCCGTACAGGGAGGCATGGCTACACCTTC

v_call: TRBV2
clone_size: many
d_call: NA
j_call: TRBJ1-1
cdr3_aa: CASSLGPPMNTEAFF
cdr3_nt: TGTGCCAGCAGTCTTGGGCCTCCTATGAACACTGAAGCTTTCTTT

v_call: TRBV6-1
clone_size: NA
d_call: NA
j_call: TRBJ2-6
cdr3_aa: CASRGAGANVLTF
cdr3_nt: TGTGCCAGCAGGGGAGCTGGGGCCAACGTCCTGACTTTC

v_call: TRBV5-1
clone_size: NA
d_call: TRBD1
j_call: TRBJ2-7
cdr3_aa: CAIASGTGCSEQYF
cdr3_nt: TGCGCCATCGCCTCCGGGACAGGGTGTTCCGAGCAGTACTTC

v_call: TRBV2
clone_size: NA
d_call: NA
j_call: TRBJ2-3
cdr3_aa: CASSDRGISQDTQYF
cdr3_nt: TGTGCCAGCAGCGATCGGGGGATCTCACAGGATACGCAGTATTTT

v_call: TRBV19
clone_size: NA
d_call: TRBD1
j_call: TRBJ1-3
cdr3_aa: CATGQVGFSGNTIYF
cdr3_nt: TGTGCCACTGGACAGGTGGGATTCTCTGGAAACACCATATATTTT

v_call: TRBV9
clone_size: few
d_call: NA
j_call: TRBJ1-2
cdr3_aa: CASQGLDYGYTF
cdr3_nt: TGTGCCAGCCAGGGGTTGGACTATGGCTACACCTTC

v_call: TRBV6-1
clone_size: many
d_call: NA
j_call: TRBJ1-1
cdr3_aa: CASRQGSGTEAFF
cdr3_nt: TGTGCCAGCAGACAGGGATCGGGCACTGAAGCTTTCTTT

v_call: TRBV30
clone_size: many
d_call: NA
j_call: TRBJ1-1
cdr3_aa: CAWRDNSSGKAFF
cdr3_nt: TGTGCCTGGAGAGATAATTCTTCCGGGAAAGCTTTCTTT

v_call: TRBV6-5
clone_size: many
d_call: NA
j_call: TRBJ1-2
cdr3_aa: CASSYQVQPNYGYTF
cdr3_nt: TGTGCCAGCAGTTACCAGGTCCAGCCTAACTATGGCTACACCTTC

v_call: TRBV9
clone_size: few
d_call: TRBD2
j_call: TRBJ2-1
cdr3_aa: CASSVGDSGGPLGSYNEQFF
cdr3_nt: TGTGCCAGCAGCGTAGGTGATAGCGGGGGCCCCTTGGGCTCCTACAATGAGCAGTTCTTC

v_call: TRBV9
clone_size: NA
d_call: NA
j_call: TRBJ2-7
cdr3_aa: CASSVNREEREQYF
cdr3_nt: TGTGCCAGCAGCGTAAACAGGGAGGAACGCGAGCAGTACTTC

v_call: TRBV9
clone_size: few
d_call: NA
j_call: TRBJ2-5
cdr3_aa: CASSGRDQETQYF
cdr3_nt: TGTGCCAGCAGCGGCCGGGATCAAGAGACCCAGTACTTC

v_call: TRBV20-1
clone_size: NA
d_call: TRBD2
j_call: TRBJ2-5
cdr3_aa: CSARCSGGPCRQETQYF
cdr3_nt: TGCAGTGCTAGATGTAGCGGGGGGCCTTGTCGGCAAGAGACCCAGTACTTC

v_call: TRBV27
clone_size: NA
d_call: NA
j_call: TRBJ2-5
cdr3_aa: CASSFTMSPETQYF
cdr3_nt: TGTGCCAGCAGTTTCACCATGAGTCCAGAGACCCAGTACTTC

v_call: TRBV2
clone_size: many
d_call: NA
j_call: TRBJ1-4
cdr3_aa: CASRKTGKANEKLFF
cdr3_nt: TGTGCCAGCAGGAAAACAGGGAAGGCTAATGAAAAACTGTTTTTT

v_call: TRBV3-1
clone_size: NA
d_call: NA
j_call: TRBJ2-2
cdr3_aa: CASSLRSGAVTGELFF
cdr3_nt: TGTGCCAGCAGCCTAAGATCCGGGGCCGTGACCGGGGAGCTGTTTTTT

v_call: TRBV20-1
clone_size: many
d_call: TRBD1
j_call: TRBJ1-5
cdr3_aa: CSAGQGVNQPQHF
cdr3_nt: TGCAGTGCCGGACAGGGCGTCAATCAGCCCCAGCATTTT

v_call: TRBV11-2
clone_size: many
d_call: NA
j_call: TRBJ1-1
cdr3_aa: CASRRADEAFF
cdr3_nt: TGTGCCAGCAGGAGGGCAGATGAAGCTTTCTTT

v_call: TRBV6-1
clone_size: many
d_call: NA
j_call: TRBJ1-2
cdr3_aa: CASRPRTAGTGTNYGYTF
cdr3_nt: TGTGCCAGCAGACCTAGGACGGCAGGGACGGGGACTAACTATGGCTACACCTTC

v_call: TRBV15
clone_size: many
d_call: NA
j_call: TRBJ2-7
cdr3_aa: CATSREGAAYEQYF
cdr3_nt: TGTGCCACCAGCAGAGAGGGGGCAGCCTACGAGCAGTACTTC

v_call: TRBV30
clone_size: many
d_call: NA
j_call: TRBJ2-3
cdr3_aa: CAWSVQGSRDTQYF
cdr3_nt: TGTGCCTGGAGTGTACAAGGGAGTCGGGATACGCAGTATTTT

v_call: TRBV11-2
clone_size: many
d_call: NA
j_call: TRBJ1-2
cdr3_aa: CASSPISVVYGYTF
cdr3_nt: TGTGCCAGCAGCCCGATTTCGGTAGTCTATGGCTACACCTTC

v_call: TRBV3-1
clone_size: many
d_call: NA
j_call: TRBJ1-6
cdr3_aa: CASSQDWAGKSPLHF
cdr3_nt: TGTGCCAGCAGCCAAGATTGGGCAGGTAAATCACCCCTCCACTTT

v_call: TRBV12-3/TRBV12-4
clone_size: NA
d_call: NA
j_call: TRBJ1-4
cdr3_aa: CASRYEEGSEKLFF
cdr3_nt: TGTGCCAGCCGATACGAGGAGGGGAGCGAAAAACTGTTTTTT

v_call: TRBV7-9
clone_size: NA
d_call: NA
j_call: TRBJ2-7
cdr3_aa: CASSPGLLGGQYF
cdr3_nt: TGTGCCAGCAGCCCCGGTCTGCTTGGGGGGCAGTACTTC

v_call: TRBV7-8
clone_size: NA
d_call: TRBD1
j_call: TRBJ2-7
cdr3_aa: CASSLEEGAREQYF
cdr3_nt: TGTGCCAGCAGCTTAGAAGAGGGGGCGCGGGAGCAGTACTTC

v_call: TRBV3-1
clone_size: NA
d_call: TRBD1
j_call: TRBJ1-2
cdr3_aa: CASSPLTGLDDGYTF
cdr3_nt: TGTGCCAGCAGCCCGCTGACAGGGTTGGATGACGGCTACACCTTC

v_call: TRBV24-1
clone_size: NA
d_call: TRBD1
j_call: TRBJ1-5
cdr3_aa: CATSGRGTGVNQPQHF
cdr3_nt: TGTGCCACCAGTGGCCGCGGGACAGGGGTTAATCAGCCCCAGCATTTT

v_call: TRBV12-3/TRBV12-4
clone_size: many
d_call: TRBD1
j_call: TRBJ1-4
cdr3_aa: CASTPADRRDEKLFF
cdr3_nt: TGTGCCAGCACCCCGGCGGACAGGAGAGATGAAAAACTGTTTTTT